This TCR beta chain was captured by sequencing in a study of early T cells in non-severe SARS-CoV-2 infection (dated by TCRdb to 2020 to 2023). Describing the broader study: Because TCR sequencing relied on bulk RNA taken from unsorted whole blood, pairing of alpha and beta chains was not possible. Study-wide conclusions, independent of this receptor: Matching against VDJdb was skewed toward anti-spike CD8 responses, likely underestimated virus-specific expansions, and missed private and CD4 specificities.

This clonotype was recorded at least ten times. It has no known antigen specificity. Per-nucleotide qualities are absent, and no much larger clonotype sits a single base away. Via the germline V gene, CDR1 is SGHTA and CDR2 FQGNSA. V is reduced by 5 bases and J by 8 bases, leaving a spacing of 10 bases between them. Including cysteine and phenylalanine, the CDR3 has 12 amino acids. The sequence is cut down to CDR3 DNA, 36 bases in frame from base 1. The library came from 5' RACE. Sequenced using a NextSeq 500. To correct for sequencing error and PCR bias, the TCR library protocol tagged individual cDNA molecules with unique molecular identifiers. TCR alpha and beta chains were both sequenced, and the abundances of alpha and beta sequences in each sample were closely correlated with each other. For the original study's pipeline: Decombinator V4 was used to annotate the V gene, J gene and CDR3 of the TCR sequences. TCRs were defined as expanded if a significant change between any two time points was detected under a Poisson model with p below 0.0001. TCR abundances were normalised to the total number of TCRs sequenced per sample and expressed as counts per million. MAIT TCRs were defined by TRAV1-2 paired with TRAJ12, TRAJ20 or TRAJ33, and iNKT TCRs by TRAV10 paired with TRAJ18. VDJdb, accessed 1 November 2021, was searched for CMV, EBV and SARS-CoV-2 annotated TCRs, with TCRs annotated for multiple antigens excluded. The public reads were quality trimmed at Q25 with fastp and then assembled into clones with MiXCR by TCRdb, keeping productive beta chains. Rows merge per CDR3 protein into single entries with the most common DNA and genes. Clone size and V and J calls follow TCRdb, not the original study. The sample records 70,000 to 75,000 distinct CDR3 sequences, roughly an eighth of which are singletons. Clones ranked in the top ten supply about 14% of the sample.

A case-control design nested within a healthcare worker cohort in London, UK, was used, with weekly nasopharyngeal swab PCR tests and blood sampling performed. Healthcare workers were recruited during the week of the UK lockdown, between 23 and 31 March 2020, and followed weekly for up to roughly 15 weeks. The receptor comes from an adult who was a healthcare worker with PCR-confirmed SARS-CoV-2 infection or an uninfected control (not recorded which). What was sequenced was whole blood. The chain was built from TRBV7-2 and TRBJ2-1, with the D gene not clear enough to name. The DNA sequence reads TGTGCCAGCAGCCTCCGGAACCATGAGCAGTTCTTC. This codes for CASSLRNHEQFF.